Shown below are 9 T cell receptor beta chains from a single sample sequenced in a study of lymphopenia after photon versus proton radiotherapy. TCRdb keeps only in-frame clones here, not all; method: immunoSEQ multiplex PCR. There are 25,000 to 35,000 clones in the sample; 85% to 90% occur only once, and around 6.5% lies in the top ten. This material consisted of peripheral blood, taken from a patient treated with photon-based radiotherapy. These receptors all stem from a woman in her 50s with pancreatic cancer.

The chain carries TRBV19 and TRBJ2-2; 13 bases align to TRBD2. Trimming at V came to 4 bases and at J to 6 bases, leaving 17 bases not matched to a gene. Per germline, CDR1 LNHDA and CDR2 SQIVND (reference sequence). This CDR3 is built from 20 residues. CDR3 protein: CASSTSRTSGSVVGSGELFF. CDR3 bases: TGTGCCAGTAGTACCTCGCGGACTAGCGGGAGCGTGGTCGGGTCCGGGGAGCTGTTTTTT.

The chain employs TRBV2 and TRBJ2-1, with 7 bases fitting TRBD2. V gave up 9 bases and J gave up 5 bases; unmatched junction bases: 4. This CDR3 has 12 residues. Germline V lookup: CDR1 SNHLY, CDR2 FYNNEI. CDR3 sequence (DNA): TGTGCCAGTAGGACTAGGGACAATGAGCAGTTCTTC. Translating it yields CASRTRDNEQFF.

The rearrangement uses TRBV5-1 and TRBJ2-1, with 7 bases matching TRBD2. In germline, CDR1 is SGHRS, CDR2 YFSETQ. The V and J ends lost 7 bases and 0 bases, in that order; junction bases with no gene match: 4. CDR3 length: 14 residues. The CDR3 DNA is TGCGCCAGCCGTGTAGCGGGCTCCTACAATGAGCAGTTCTTC. As protein: CASRVAGSYNEQFF.

J is TRBJ1-5 and V is TRBV30; D is unclear. This CDR3 spans 16 amino acids. V shed 2 bases and J shed 6 bases, with 20 bases lying between them. Germline assignment: CDR1 GTSNPN and CDR2 SVGIG (reference sequence). The DNA of the CDR3 is TGTGCCTGGAGTTTCGAAGCCGGTGAGGTGGGTCAGCCCCAGCATTTT. This translates into CAWSFEAGEVGQPQHF.

V and J are TRBV20-1 and TRBJ2-7; D remains unclear. Trimming stripped 6 bases from V and 10 bases from J, with 10 bases between. CDR1 and CDR2 (germline): DFQATT, SNEGSKA (reference sequence). This CDR3 is 9 amino acids long. The CDR3, as DNA: TGCAGTGCCCAGGCACTACAGTACTTC. It specifies CSAQALQYF.

The chain carries TRBV14 and TRBJ1-1; D may be TRBD1 (5 bases). The V end was cut by 0 bases, the J end by 5 bases, with 10 bases between. Per germline, CDR1 SGHDN and CDR2 FVKESK. The CDR3 length is 14 residues. The CDR3 bases are TGTGCCAGCAGCCAAGATTATCGGGGGACTGAAGCTTTCTTT. Translation gives CASSQDYRGTEAFF.

The V call is TRBV10-1, the J call TRBJ2-2, with TRBD2 matching over 8 bases. There are 15 residues in the CDR3. Germline CDR1 WNHNN, CDR2 SYGVQD (reference sequence). The J segment lost 5 bases and the V segment lost 4 bases, leaving 6 bases of the junction unmatched. DNA of the CDR3: TGCGCCAGCAGTGCCCGGGAGGGCGGTACCGGGGAGCTGTTTTTT. Amino acid sequence: CASSAREGGTGELFF.

A single count supports this clone. The chain combines TRBV28 with TRBJ1-5, with 7 bases lining up with TRBD1. Germline-derived CDR1 and CDR2 are MDHEN and SYDVKM. This CDR3 contains 15 residues. Losses at the gene ends were 3 bases for V and 1 base for J; bases not matched to a gene: 3. The CDR3 here is CASSFSGGSNQPQHF. For the CDR3, the DNA is TGTGCCAGCAGTTTCTCAGGGGGGAGCAATCAGCCCCAGCATTTT. Combining the CDR3 with reference TRBV28 and TRBJ1-5 gives the whole variable domain DVKVTQSSRYLVKRTGEKVFLECVQDMDHENMFWYRQDPGLGLRLIYFSYDVKMKEKGDIPEGYSVSREKKERFSLILESASTNQTSMYLCASSFSGGSNQPQHFGDGTRLSIL.

The V call is TRBV29-1, the J call TRBJ1-2; 10 nucleotides align to TRBD1. CDR1 is SQVTM and CDR2 is ANQGSEA in the germline V gene. The CDR3 length is 15 residues. The V segment lost 5 bases and the J segment 7 bases; nucleotides outside the gene matches: 13. As DNA, the CDR3 is TGCAGCGTTAATTTTCGGGGACAGGGGTTCGTTGGCTACACCTTC. This encodes CSVNFRGQGFVGYTF. The full variable domain, with the rest looked up from reference TRBV29-1 and TRBJ1-2, is SAVISQKPSRDICQRGTSLTIQCQVDSQVTMMFWYRQQPGQSLTLIATANQGSEATYESGFVIDKFPISRPNLTFSTLTVSNMSPEDSSIYLCSVNFRGQGFVGYTFGSGTRLTVV.